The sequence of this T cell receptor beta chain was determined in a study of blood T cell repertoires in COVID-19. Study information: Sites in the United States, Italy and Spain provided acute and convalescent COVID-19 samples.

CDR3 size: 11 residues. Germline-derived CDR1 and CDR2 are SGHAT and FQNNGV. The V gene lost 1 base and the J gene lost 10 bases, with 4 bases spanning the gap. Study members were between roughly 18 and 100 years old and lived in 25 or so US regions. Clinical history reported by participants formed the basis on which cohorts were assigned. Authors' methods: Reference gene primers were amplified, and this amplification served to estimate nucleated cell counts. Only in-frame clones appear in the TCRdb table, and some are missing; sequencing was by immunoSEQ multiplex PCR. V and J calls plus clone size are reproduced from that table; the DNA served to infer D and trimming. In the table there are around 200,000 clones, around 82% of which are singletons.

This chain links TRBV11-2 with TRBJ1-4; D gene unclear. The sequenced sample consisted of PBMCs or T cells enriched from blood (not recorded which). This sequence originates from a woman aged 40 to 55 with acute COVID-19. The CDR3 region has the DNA TGTGCCAGCAGCTTAGCCTCAAAACTGTTTTTT. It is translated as CASSLASKLFF.